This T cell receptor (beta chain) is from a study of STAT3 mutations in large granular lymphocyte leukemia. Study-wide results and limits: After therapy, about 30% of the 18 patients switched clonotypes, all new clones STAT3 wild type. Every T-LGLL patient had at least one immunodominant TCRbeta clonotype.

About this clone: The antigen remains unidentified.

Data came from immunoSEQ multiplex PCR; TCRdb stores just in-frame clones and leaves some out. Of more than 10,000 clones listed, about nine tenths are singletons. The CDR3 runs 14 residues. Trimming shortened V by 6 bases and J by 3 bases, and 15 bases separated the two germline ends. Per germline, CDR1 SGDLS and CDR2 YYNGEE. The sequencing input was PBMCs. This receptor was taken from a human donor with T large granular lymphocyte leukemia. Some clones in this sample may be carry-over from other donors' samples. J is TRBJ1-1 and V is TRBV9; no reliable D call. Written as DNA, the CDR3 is TGTGCCAGCACCAAAGTGGGGAAGGACACTGAAGCTTTCTTT. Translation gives CASTKVGKDTEAFF.